The 20 T cell receptor beta chains presented below share a single source sample, sequenced in a study of blood T cell repertoires in COVID-19. Libraries were prepared by immunoSEQ multiplex PCR; TCRdb keeps only in-frame clonotypes and omits some of them. Among roughly 140,000 clones listed, more than 75% were seen once. Sequenced material: peripheral blood. Every receptor here comes from a man aged 55-75 years with active or convalescent COVID-19.

This clone was seen only a few times. V and J are TRBV29-1 and TRBJ2-7; D is perhaps TRBD2 (6 bases). Germline V CDR1 and CDR2: SQVTM, ANQGSEA. V shed 8 bases and J shed 5 bases, with 13 bases lying between them. The CDR3 loop spans 11 amino acids. The CDR3 here is CSSRGGNEQYF. DNA of the CDR3: TGCAGCTCTCGGGGAGGAAACGAGCAGTACTTC.

This clone was seen many times. The chain recombines TRBV9 with TRBJ1-1, with D unclear. V lost 1 base and J lost 5, with 12 bases in between. Germline assignment: CDR1 SGDLS and CDR2 YYNGEE. CDR3 length equals 14 residues. CDR3 amino acids: CASSVNPEGTEAFF. CDR3 DNA sequence: TGTGCCAGCAGCGTAAACCCCGAGGGAACTGAAGCTTTCTTT.

V gene TRBV27 combines with J gene TRBJ1-1, with TRBD1 matching over 7 bases. This CDR3 contains 14 residues. Trimming at V came to 9 bases and at J to 2 bases, leaving 9 bases not matched to a gene. CDR1 and CDR2 from the germline V gene are MNHEY and SMNVEV (reference sequence). CDR3 sequence: CASRVGTANTEAFF. DNA for the CDR3: TGTGCCAGTAGGGTGGGGACAGCAAACACTGAAGCTTTCTTT.

The chain links TRBV5-6 to TRBJ1-6; a weak D match, TRBD1 (6 bases). This CDR3 comprises 14 residues. In germline, CDR1 is SGHDT, CDR2 YYEEEE. V lost 4 bases to trimming and J lost 10 bases, with 15 bases between them. CDR3 sequence (DNA): TGTGCCAGCAGCCACAGGGTCGAGGGGTCACCCCTCCACTTT. It specifies CASSHRVEGSPLHF.

The chain carries TRBV6-5 and TRBJ2-1, with a weak D call TRBD1 (6 bases). Trimming pared 7 bases from V and 6 bases from J, leaving 10 bases between. CDR1 is MNHEY, CDR2 SVGAGI, per germline. CDR3 length: 12 amino acids. The CDR3 protein is CASKVGANEQFF. For the CDR3, the DNA is TGTGCCAGCAAAGTGGGGGCCAATGAGCAGTTCTTC.

This clone occurred a few times. The rearrangement links TRBV27 to TRBJ1-2; perhaps TRBD1 as D (6 bases). This CDR3 contains 16 residues. V dropped 1 base and J dropped 0 bases, with 12 bases sitting between them. Germline-derived CDR1 and CDR2 are MNHEY and SMNVEV (reference sequence). The CDR3 region has the DNA TGTGCCAGCAGTTTATACTCACAGGGATCTAACTATGGCTACACCTTC. Its protein is CASSLYSQGSNYGYTF.

This clone has a handful of counts. The chain employs TRBV2 and TRBJ2-5; D gene unclear. CDR1 is SNHLY and CDR2 is FYNNEI in the germline V gene. Trimming took off 7 bases at V and 5 bases at J, with 14 bases between the two ends. This CDR3 is 13 amino acids long. As DNA, the CDR3 is TGTGCCAGCACCTCGTACTCCGCGGAGACCCAGTACTTC. Encoded protein: CASTSYSAETQYF.

This chain uses TRBV7-2 with TRBJ2-1; TRBD1 agrees at 10 bases. The CDR3 runs to 18 residues. Germline V gene sequence: CDR1 SGHTA, CDR2 FQGNSA. The V and J ends lost 8 bases and 0 bases, in that order; junction bases with no gene match: 13. DNA of the CDR3: TGTGCCAGCCCCCAGACGGGCGGACAGGGGGTCTCCTACAATGAGCAGTTCTTC. This translates into CASPQTGGQGVSYNEQFF.

This clone has ten or more counts. This sequence joins TRBV5-1 and TRBJ1-2; 9 positions agree with TRBD1. The germline CDR1 and CDR2 sequences are SGHRS and YFSETQ. The CDR3 extends over 15 amino acids. Trimming at V came to 3 bases and at J to 8 bases, leaving 11 bases not matched to a gene. DNA of the CDR3: TGCGCCAGCAGCTCAGAACCCGGGACAGGGTCCGGCTACACCTTC. This sequence encodes CASSSEPGTGSGYTF.

The rearrangement joins TRBV28 to TRBJ1-1; unclear D gene. The CDR3 sequence is 14 residues long. V was pared by 2 bases and J by 1 base, with 8 bases between. The germline CDR1 and CDR2 sequences are MDHEN and SYDVKM. The CDR3 DNA is TGTGCCAGCAGTTTAGGAGTGACGAACACTGAAGCTTTCTTT. The encoded protein is CASSLGVTNTEAFF. The full variable domain, completed using reference TRBV28 and TRBJ1-1, is DVKVTQSSRYLVKRTGEKVFLECVQDMDHENMFWYRQDPGLGLRLIYFSYDVKMKEKGDIPEGYSVSREKKERFSLILESASTNQTSMYLCASSLGVTNTEAFFGQGTRLTVV.

The DNA for the CDR3 is TGTGCCAGTAGTATGAGGGGGCACACAGATACGCAGTATTTT. Its protein product is CASSMRGHTDTQYF. The V and J genes are TRBV19 and TRBJ2-3, with 7 bases aligning to TRBD1. The CDR3 is 14 amino acids. CDR1 is LNHDA and CDR2 is SQIVND in the germline V gene (reference sequence). Trimming removed 3 bases from V and 2 bases from J; junction bases left unmatched: 2.

J is TRBJ2-2 and V is TRBV19; 10 nucleotides match TRBD2. Trimming cost V 6 bases and J 5 bases; bases outside gene matches: 3. CDR1 and CDR2 from the germline V gene are LNHDA and SQIVND (reference sequence). CDR3 length equals 14 residues. The CDR3 DNA sequence: TGTGCCAGTAGGGGGACTAGCGTAACCGGGGAGCTGTTTTTT. Amino acids: CASRGTSVTGELFF.

V gene TRBV6-2 or TRBV6-3 combines with J gene TRBJ2-1; 8 bases are a match to TRBD2. Germline CDR1 is MNHEY and CDR2 is SVGEGT. The V and J ends lost 2 bases and 6 bases, in that order; junction bases with no gene match: 15. The CDR3 runs 18 residues. Here the CDR3 reads CASSYPKRAGVGANEQFF. The CDR3, as DNA: TGTGCCAGCAGTTACCCTAAACGAGCGGGAGTAGGGGCCAATGAGCAGTTCTTC.

The V and J genes are TRBV3-1 (or the pseudogene TRBV3-2) and TRBJ2-5, with D perhaps TRBD2 (5 bases). The CDR3 sequence is 13 residues long. V was pared by 1 base and J by 3 bases, with 6 bases between. Germline CDR1 reads LGHDT; CDR2 reads YNNKEL (reference sequence). The chain's CDR3 is CASSQGSEETQYF. The CDR3 DNA reads as TGTGCCAGCAGCCAAGGTAGCGAAGAGACCCAGTACTTC.

V and J are TRBV5-1 and TRBJ2-7, with 11 positions matching TRBD2. Unmatched junction bases numbered 5, after V lost 1 base and J lost 5 bases. Germline values: CDR1 SGHRS, CDR2 YFSETQ. This CDR3 contains 15 residues. The CDR3 sequence: CASSLLLAGGDEQYF. The CDR3 DNA is TGCGCCAGCAGCTTGTTGCTAGCGGGAGGAGACGAGCAGTACTTC. The whole variable domain, remainder taken from reference TRBV5-1 and TRBJ2-7, is KAGVTQTPRYLIKTRGQQVTLSCSPISGHRSVSWYQQTPGQGLQFLFEYFSETQRNKGNFPGRFSGRQFSNSRSEMNVSTLELGDSALYLCASSLLLAGGDEQYFGPGTRLTVT.

The chain recombines TRBV5-1 with TRBJ2-2; possible D gene TRBD1, 6 bases. The CDR3 consists of 15 residues. Germline V gives CDR1 SGHRS, CDR2 YFSETQ. Between the trimmed V and J ends, which lost 4 bases and 0 bases, there was a span of 10 bases. CDR3 sequence (DNA): TGCGCCAGCAGCCCGACAGGCTCGAACACCGGGGAGCTGTTTTTT. Translating it yields CASSPTGSNTGELFF.

The gene calls are TRBV25-1 and TRBJ2-5; 8 bases are shared with TRBD1. This CDR3 region has 14 residues. From germline, CDR1 is MGHDK and CDR2 SYGVNS. J gave up 2 bases and V 5 bases, and 4 bases lay outside the gene matches. CDR3 sequence: CASSKTGGQETQYF. DNA for the CDR3: TGTGCCAGCAGTAAAACAGGGGGACAAGAGACCCAGTACTTC.

The chain joins TRBV24-1 to TRBJ2-1; 7 bases agree with TRBD1. The CDR3 runs 14 residues. The V gene's germline CDR1 is KGHDR and CDR2 SFDVKD. The ends lost 3 bases at V and 5 bases at J; junction bases unmatched: 3. This CDR3 is CATSDTTGDNEQFF. CDR3 DNA: TGTGCCACCAGTGATACAACAGGGGACAATGAGCAGTTCTTC.

J is TRBJ2-3 and V is TRBV13; 7 bases line up with TRBD1. The germline CDR1 and CDR2 sequences are PRHDT and FYEKMQ (reference sequence). CDR3 length: 15 residues. V shed 5 bases and J 5 bases; nucleotides not matched to a gene: 10. For the CDR3, the DNA is TGTGCCAGCAGCCGTAACAGGGGCGGAGGAGATACGCAGTATTTT. This encodes CASSRNRGGGDTQYF.

The rearrangement links TRBV9 to TRBJ1-3, with 9 bases matching TRBD1. Unmatched junction bases numbered 11, after V lost 3 bases and J lost 1 base. Germline V gene sequence: CDR1 SGDLS, CDR2 YYNGEE. The CDR3 is 18 residues long. In nucleotides, the CDR3 is TGTGCCAGCAGCGGGACAGGGGTTCGGAGCGTGTCTGGAAACACCATATATTTT. Translated, it gives CASSGTGVRSVSGNTIYF.